This T cell receptor (beta chain) was observed in a study of blood T cell repertoires in COVID-19. Overall study: Acute-phase and convalescent COVID-19 samples originated in the United States, Italy and Spain. Sample material is recorded as cDNA or gDNA derived from T cells, B-cell-depleted T cells, or PBMCs.

Authors' processing steps: The authors estimated nucleated cell counts from reference gene primer amplification. Only in-frame clones appear in the TCRdb table, and some are missing; sequencing was by immunoSEQ multiplex PCR. That table gives V, J and clone size, and the DNA gave D and trimming. The sample shows roughly 65,000 clones, more than 90% of them seen only once. The CDR3 is 16 residues long. The V gene's germline CDR1 is MNHNS and CDR2 SASEGT. V was cut by 2 bases and J by 0 bases, with 11 bases left in between. The TCR was taken from a man aged 55 to 70 with acute or convalescent COVID-19. Sequenced sample: peripheral blood. V usage is TRBV6-1 and J usage is TRBJ1-5, with a tentative D call TRBD1 (5 bases). The CDR3 here is CASSELTVYSNQPQHF. DNA for the CDR3: TGTGCCAGCAGTGAATTGACAGTTTATAGCAATCAGCCCCAGCATTTT.